This T cell receptor (beta chain) was sequenced for a study of neurological immune-mediated disorders. Study-level points and caveats: Private repertoires in all groups were suggested, as expanded clones shared no CDR3 amino acid sequences across subjects.

The V and J ends lost 3 bases and 6 bases respectively, with 14 bases between them. Germline V CDR1 and CDR2: SGHDT, YYEEEE. CDR3 length equals 14 residues. The team produced cDNA through 5'RACE using 10-nucleotide random UMIs. TCRdb passed the 5' RACE reads through MiXCR, listing each CDR3 protein once. This sample yields about 28,000 distinct CDR3 sequences, of which 12% are seen a single time; 6% to 8.5% belongs to the top ten. This clonotype was recorded many times. Its target is not known. The TCR sequence derives from a man between 60 and 75 years old in good health. Sequenced material: PBMCs. This sequence joins TRBV5-6 and TRBJ2-3; D is possibly TRBD2 (5 bases). CDR3 sequence (DNA): TGTGCCAGCAGCTATTACACTAGAGGCGATACGCAGTATTTT. Translated: CASSYYTRGDTQYF.